This note documents a single TCR beta chain sequence. The data were taken from a study of T cells in Graves' hyperthyroidism and ophthalmopathy. It was RNA transcripts that yielded the amplified TCR beta CDR3 regions. HTBI primers were the set used in a first-round RT-PCR of the TCR CDR3. TCRdb re-called the multiplex PCR reads through MiXCR, storing one row per CDR3 protein. This sample carries 300,000 to 400,000 distinct CDR3 sequences, around 20% of them seen once, and the ten largest clones take around half. The CDR3 extends over 13 amino acids. From germline, CDR1 is LGHDT and CDR2 YNNKEL (reference sequence). V was trimmed by 3 bases and J by 1 base, leaving 3 bases between them. Each diagnosis drew on symptoms, thyroxine, TRAb, thyroid ultrasound and orbital computed tomography findings.

The source of this sequence is a woman between 45 and 60 years old with Graves' hyperthyroidism. Sequencing was carried out using blood. This rearrangement joins TRBV3-1 to TRBJ2-2; no clear D. The CDR3 coding sequence is TGTGCCAGCAGCCAGTTGAACACCGGGGAGCTGTTTTTT. Translation gives CASSQLNTGELFF. The whole variable domain, remainder taken from reference TRBV3-1 and TRBJ2-2, is DTAVSQTPKYLVTQMGNDKSIKCEQNLGHDTMYWYKQDSKKFLKIMFSYNNKELIINETVPNRFSPKSPDKAHLNLHINSLELGDSAVYFCASSQLNTGELFFGEGSRLTVL.